This T cell receptor beta chain was retrieved from a study of shared clonotypes between healthy human individuals. Regarding this clone: The antigen is unknown.

The germline gives CDR1 SGHVS, CDR2 FQNEAQ. This CDR3 region has 16 residues. With 5 bases removed from V and 3 bases from J, the gap between germline ends came to 20 bases. General observations from the study: Investigators collected only blood, and repertoires in tissues likely differ. In the sorted subsets, rarefaction showed sequencing was incomplete despite large depth. Among donors, sharing of clonotypes was expected to be affected by sequencing depth.

Produced via immunoSEQ multiplex PCR; TCRdb's table is partial and in-frame only. This sample has about 2.3 million clones, with 85% to 95% found just once. This TCR derives from a man between 18 and 29 years old in good health. Some clones in this sample may be carry-over from other donors' samples. J is TRBJ2-7 and V is TRBV7-8, with D tentatively TRBD1 (5 bases). The sample consisted of naive CD4+ T cells from PBMCs. Subset of the sample: CD45RA+ positively selected. The CDR3 sequence is CASSPQPDNRIYEQYF. The CDR3 coding sequence is TGTGCCAGCAGCCCCCAGCCGGACAATAGGATCTACGAGCAGTACTTC. The complete variable domain, with remaining parts taken from reference TRBV7-8 and TRBJ2-7, reads GAGVSQSPRYKVAKRGQDVALRCDPISGHVSLFWYQQALGQGPEFLTYFQNEAQLDKSGLPSDRFFAERPEGSVSTLKIQRTQQEDSAVYLCASSPQPDNRIYEQYFGPGTRLTVT.